This T cell receptor beta chain was captured in a study of blood T cell repertoires in COVID-19. Study overall: COVID-19 samples, acute and convalescent, were from the United States, Italy and Spain.

The ends were cut back, 2 bases at V and 6 bases at J, with 10 bases in the middle. CDR3 length equals 14 residues. Germline loops: CDR1 KGHSH, CDR2 LQKENI. Sequencing was performed with immunoSEQ multiplex PCR; in TCRdb, only in-frame clones are kept and a portion is missing. The sample records tens of thousands of clones, roughly 90% being singletons. The specimen was peripheral blood. The chain uses TRBV18 and TRBJ1-4; TRBD1 might be the D (5 bases). The receptor comes from a woman older than 75 with acute or convalescent COVID-19. The CDR3 sequence: CASSPVGDYEKLFF. The CDR3 DNA follows: TGTGCCAGCTCACCAGTAGGGGATTATGAAAAACTGTTTTTT.